One T cell receptor beta chain is described in this entry. Its antigen is not yet known. The data belong to a study of T cells expressing NK-cell markers (dated by TCRdb to about 2020). In terms of the full investigation: Under ten donors provided sorted CD3+CD56+NKG2C+, CD3+CD56+NKG2C- and CD3+CD56-NKG2C+ T-cell subsets, whose TCR beta-chain repertoires were profiled. Among the eight sequenced donors, seven were HCMV-seropositive and one was HCMV-seronegative. Randomly selected healthy volunteers, three men and five women, were used as the eight sequenced donors. Libraries were sequenced as 2 x 150 bp reads on Illumina HiSeq 2000/2500, MiSeq or NextSeq. The full study reports these points: Those dominant clonotypes were again the most abundant among CD3+CD56-NKG2C+ cells in a handful of donors, at about 25-60.1%. In several donors, the dominant CD3+CD56+NKG2C+ clonotypes were found to rank among the top 10 CD8+ clonotypes and to make up roughly 1.0-8% of CD8+ T cells. Whether the expanded NKG2C-expressing T cell clones were specific for HCMV antigens was left unclear.

Sequenced on an Illumina HiSeq 2000. 5'RACE template switching, by which a universal primer site and unique molecular identifiers were added, was used to make TCR beta cDNA libraries. Priming for cDNA synthesis came from the TCR beta constant segment, and two successive PCR amplification steps followed. In the authors' own workflow: MIGEC handled demultiplexing of the reads and grouping by UMI, while MiTCR was used to assemble and quantify clonotypes. Only TCR cDNA sequences supported by at least two reads were kept to exclude erroneous sequences. The tcR package was used for downstream repertoire analysis, with clonotypes matched between fractions based on CDR3 nucleotide sequence plus V segment. Antigen specificity was annotated against VDJdb with VDJmatch, allowing one amino acid substitution in CDR3. TCRdb reprocessed the reads and lists each CDR3 protein sequence as a single entry, with no DNA. The V and J calls and clone size are TCRdb's, not the authors'. The table for this sample shows around 380,000 distinct CDR3 sequences. The top ten constitute about 10% of the sample.

The CDR3 runs 17 residues from the cysteine to the phenylalanine. No DNA is recorded. From a lookup of the germline V gene (reference sequence), CDR1 and CDR2 are DFQATT and SNEGSKA. HCMV serostatus was determined by detecting HCMV-specific IgG in serum with a commercial ELISA kit. Peripheral blood mononuclear cells were isolated from blood by Ficoll density gradient centrifugation. This clonotype was sampled from a woman aged 50 to 65 in good health. Donor details come from another sample of the same person, matched by shared clones. Sequenced: blood T cells: a sorted CD56 or NKG2C T cell subset, CD4+ or CD8+ T cells, or bulk PBMC T cells (not recorded which). The chain is assembled from TRBV20-1 and TRBJ2-5; TCRdb's assignment of TRBD2 cannot be checked, as there is no DNA. The CDR3 in this case is CSASESGTSGYQETQYF.